This T cell receptor beta chain originates from a study of cytomegalovirus exposure and HLA in healthy donors. With 60 Vbeta and 13 Jbeta primers, the PCR was carried out. Profiled with immunoSEQ multiplex PCR; TCRdb holds only in-frame clones, not every one. The listing contains about 83,000 clones. There are 12 residues in the CDR3. The ends lost 6 bases at V and 8 bases at J; junction bases unmatched: 6. From germline, CDR1 is WNHNN and CDR2 SYGVQD (reference sequence). The sequence was collected from a man between 18 and 35 years old in good health and CMV-seropositive. Sequenced sample: PBMCs. The rearrangement links TRBV10-1 to TRBJ1-1, with 7 bases aligning to TRBD1. The CDR3 loop is CASSLRGTEAFF. The CDR3 DNA is TGCGCCAGCAGCCTCAGGGGGACCGAAGCTTTCTTT.